Listed below are T cell receptor beta chains from one sample, sequenced in a study of T cell responses to AZD1222 COVID-19 vaccine. Assay used: immunoSEQ multiplex PCR; TCRdb lists only in-frame clones, some missing. The sample yields 90,000 to 150,000 clones, roughly 84% seen once. Here the sequenced sample was peripheral blood, taken on day 0 of AZD1222 vaccination. These receptors came from an adult in good health. CDR3s include the opening cysteine and the closing phenylalanine or tryptophan. D genes are given only for firm matches. Some rows have no size entry. The others give once, few or many, or a class for an expanded clone.

V gene: TRBV12-3/TRBV12-4
D gene: NA
J gene: TRBJ2-7
clone size: NA
CDR3 protein: CASSLGGPYEQYF
CDR3 DNA: TGTGCCAGCAGTTTAGGGGGACCCTACGAGCAGTACTTC

V gene: TRBV18
D gene: TRBD1
J gene: TRBJ2-5
clone size: NA
CDR3 protein: CASSRGQGETQYF
CDR3 DNA: TGTGCCAGCTCGCGCGGACAGGGAGAGACCCAGTACTTC

V gene: TRBV4-2
D gene: NA
J gene: TRBJ1-6
clone size: few
CDR3 protein: CASSQDSENSPLHF
CDR3 DNA: TGTGCCAGCAGCCAAGATTCGGAAAATTCACCCCTCCACTTT

V gene: TRBV30
D gene: NA
J gene: TRBJ1-6
clone size: NA
CDR3 protein: CAWSVLVEPLHF
CDR3 DNA: TGTGCCTGGAGTGTATTGGTCGAACCCCTCCACTTT

V gene: TRBV30
D gene: TRBD1
J gene: TRBJ1-2
clone size: NA
CDR3 protein: CACTGVDGYTF
CDR3 DNA: TGTGCTTGCACAGGGGTGGATGGCTACACCTTC

V gene: TRBV7-8
D gene: NA
J gene: TRBJ2-3
clone size: NA
CDR3 protein: CASSLVIPPVPDTQYF
CDR3 DNA: TGTGCCAGCAGCTTAGTAATTCCCCCCGTTCCAGATACGCAGTATTTT

V gene: TRBV3-1/TRBV3-2
D gene: NA
J gene: TRBJ1-5
clone size: NA
CDR3 protein: CASSQSSNQPQHF
CDR3 DNA: TGTGCCAGCAGCCAGTCGAGCAATCAGCCCCAGCATTTT

V gene: TRBV27
D gene: TRBD1
J gene: TRBJ2-1
clone size: NA
CDR3 protein: CASSLGDSNTNEQFF
CDR3 DNA: TGTGCCAGCAGTTTGGGGGACAGCAATACCAATGAGCAGTTCTTC

V gene: TRBV19
D gene: TRBD1
J gene: TRBJ1-5
clone size: NA
CDR3 protein: CASSPLDRDQPQHF
CDR3 DNA: TGTGCCAGTAGCCCCCTTGACAGGGATCAGCCCCAGCATTTT

V gene: TRBV5-1
D gene: TRBD1
J gene: TRBJ1-2
clone size: NA
CDR3 protein: CASSLVTGEGGYTF
CDR3 DNA: TGCGCCAGCAGCTTGGTTACAGGGGAAGGTGGCTACACCTTC

V gene: TRBV5-1
D gene: TRBD1
J gene: TRBJ1-6
clone size: NA
CDR3 protein: CASSPMQGGYSPLHF
CDR3 DNA: TGCGCCAGCAGCCCGATGCAGGGGGGTTATTCACCCCTCCACTTT

V gene: TRBV15
D gene: NA
J gene: TRBJ1-1
clone size: NA
CDR3 protein: CATSRDLGNTEAFF
CDR3 DNA: TGTGCCACCAGCAGAGATCTTGGGAACACTGAAGCTTTCTTT

V gene: TRBV9
D gene: TRBD2
J gene: TRBJ2-1
clone size: NA
CDR3 protein: CASSVVSGYLDEQFF
CDR3 DNA: TGTGCCAGCAGCGTAGTTAGCGGGTATTTGGATGAGCAGTTCTTC

V gene: TRBV5-1
D gene: NA
J gene: TRBJ2-1
clone size: NA
CDR3 protein: CASSLILNEQFF
CDR3 DNA: TGCGCCAGCAGCTTGATTTTAAATGAGCAGTTCTTC

V gene: TRBV7-9
D gene: NA
J gene: TRBJ1-4
clone size: NA
CDR3 protein: CASSLAVGILNEKLFF
CDR3 DNA: TGTGCCAGCAGCTTAGCGGTCGGGATTCTTAATGAAAAACTGTTTTTT

V gene: TRBV3-1/TRBV3-2
D gene: NA
J gene: TRBJ1-2
clone size: NA
CDR3 protein: CASSQAEYGYTF
CDR3 DNA: TGTGCCAGCAGCCAAGCTGAGTATGGCTACACCTTC

V gene: TRBV11-2
D gene: TRBD1
J gene: TRBJ1-1
clone size: NA
CDR3 protein: CASSLWRGDSGRNTEAFF
CDR3 DNA: TGTGCCAGCAGCTTATGGCGCGGGGACAGCGGAAGAAACACTGAAGCTTTCTTT

V gene: TRBV18
D gene: TRBD1
J gene: TRBJ2-6
clone size: NA
CDR3 protein: CASSPGQGVSGANVLTF
CDR3 DNA: TGTGCCAGCTCACCCGGACAGGGGGTTTCTGGGGCCAACGTCCTGACTTTC

V gene: TRBV5-8
D gene: TRBD2
J gene: TRBJ2-1
clone size: NA
CDR3 protein: CASSSGLAVYNEQFF
CDR3 DNA: TGTGCCAGCAGCAGCGGACTAGCGGTATACAATGAGCAGTTCTTC

V gene: TRBV4-1
D gene: NA
J gene: TRBJ2-1
clone size: NA
CDR3 protein: CASSYRGEQFF
CDR3 DNA: TGCGCCAGCAGCTACCGTGGTGAGCAGTTCTTC

V gene: TRBV5-4
D gene: NA
J gene: TRBJ2-2
clone size: NA
CDR3 protein: CASSLRGLVYTGELFF
CDR3 DNA: TGTGCCAGCAGCTTGCGAGGGTTAGTGTACACCGGGGAGCTGTTTTTT

V gene: TRBV4-1
D gene: NA
J gene: TRBJ1-2
clone size: NA
CDR3 protein: CASSQGQQGLTTF
CDR3 DNA: TGCGCCAGCAGCCAAGGACAGCAGGGTCTAACCACCTTC

V gene: TRBV27
D gene: TRBD2
J gene: TRBJ2-5
clone size: NA
CDR3 protein: CASSGSGGPRETQYF
CDR3 DNA: TGTGCCAGCAGTGGAAGCGGGGGGCCAAGGGAGACCCAGTACTTC

V gene: TRBV7-6
D gene: NA
J gene: TRBJ2-3
clone size: NA
CDR3 protein: CASSPQGPPDTQYF
CDR3 DNA: TGTGCCAGCAGCCCGCAGGGTCCTCCAGATACGCAGTATTTT

V gene: TRBV7-9
D gene: NA
J gene: TRBJ1-4
clone size: NA
CDR3 protein: CASSLSISTNEKLFF
CDR3 DNA: TGTGCCAGCAGCTTATCTATATCAACTAATGAAAAACTGTTTTTT

V gene: TRBV25-1
D gene: NA
J gene: TRBJ2-7
clone size: NA
CDR3 protein: CASSLPVGSTYEQYF
CDR3 DNA: TGTGCCAGCAGCCTCCCGGTGGGTTCGACCTACGAGCAGTACTTC

V gene: TRBV5-4
D gene: NA
J gene: TRBJ2-2
clone size: few
CDR3 protein: CASSLVGGRAGELFF
CDR3 DNA: TGTGCCAGCAGCTTGGTTGGCGGTAGGGCCGGGGAGCTGTTTTTT

V gene: TRBV29-1
D gene: NA
J gene: TRBJ1-5
clone size: NA
CDR3 protein: CSLIGEGDSNQPQHF
CDR3 DNA: TGCAGCCTTATTGGCGAGGGCGATAGCAATCAGCCCCAGCATTTT